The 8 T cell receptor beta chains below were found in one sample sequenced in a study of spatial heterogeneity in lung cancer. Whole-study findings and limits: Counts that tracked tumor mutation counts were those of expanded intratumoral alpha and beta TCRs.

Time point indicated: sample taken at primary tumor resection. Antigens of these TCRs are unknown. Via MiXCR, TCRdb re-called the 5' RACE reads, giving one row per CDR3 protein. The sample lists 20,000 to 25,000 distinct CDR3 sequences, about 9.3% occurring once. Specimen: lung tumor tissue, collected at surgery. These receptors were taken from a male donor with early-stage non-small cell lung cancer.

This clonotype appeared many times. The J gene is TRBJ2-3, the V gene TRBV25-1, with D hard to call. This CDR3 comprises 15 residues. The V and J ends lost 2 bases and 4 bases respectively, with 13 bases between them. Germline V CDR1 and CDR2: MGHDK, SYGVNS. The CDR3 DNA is TGTGCCAGCAGTGAAAGGACCGTTGACGCAGATACGCAGTATTTT. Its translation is CASSERTVDADTQYF.

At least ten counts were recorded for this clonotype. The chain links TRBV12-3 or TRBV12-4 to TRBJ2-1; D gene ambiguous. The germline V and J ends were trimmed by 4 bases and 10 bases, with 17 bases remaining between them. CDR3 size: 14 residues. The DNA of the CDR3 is TGTGCCAGCAGTTCCCGGAACTCGGGCGGAGAGCAGTTCTTC. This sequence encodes CASSSRNSGGEQFF.

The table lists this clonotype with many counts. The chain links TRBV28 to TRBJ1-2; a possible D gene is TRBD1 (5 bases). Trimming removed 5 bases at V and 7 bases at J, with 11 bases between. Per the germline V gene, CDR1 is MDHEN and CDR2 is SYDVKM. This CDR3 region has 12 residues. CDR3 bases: TGTGCCAGCAGTACCAGGGACGGTGGCTACACCTTC. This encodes CASSTRDGGYTF.

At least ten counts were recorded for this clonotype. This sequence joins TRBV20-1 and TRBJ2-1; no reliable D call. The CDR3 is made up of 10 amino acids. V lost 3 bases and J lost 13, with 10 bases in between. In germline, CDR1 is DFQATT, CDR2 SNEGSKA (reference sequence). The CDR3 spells CSASRGIQFF. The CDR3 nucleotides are TGCAGTGCTAGTCGTGGAATCCAGTTCTTC.

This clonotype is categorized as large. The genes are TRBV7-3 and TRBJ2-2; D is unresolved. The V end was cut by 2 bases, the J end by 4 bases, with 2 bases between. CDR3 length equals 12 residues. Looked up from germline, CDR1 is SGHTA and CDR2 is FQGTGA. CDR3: CASSLGTGELFF. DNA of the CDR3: TGTGCCAGCAGCTTAGGCACCGGGGAGCTGTTTTTT.

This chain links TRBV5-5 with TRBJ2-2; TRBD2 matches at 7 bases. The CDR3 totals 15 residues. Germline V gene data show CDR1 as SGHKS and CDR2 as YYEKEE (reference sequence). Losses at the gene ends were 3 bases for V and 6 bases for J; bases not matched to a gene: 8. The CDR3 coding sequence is TGTGCCAGCAGCTGGGACTATGGCCAGGCCGGGGAGCTGTTTTTT. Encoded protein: CASSWDYGQAGELFF. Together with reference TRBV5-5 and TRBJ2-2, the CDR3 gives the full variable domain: DAGVTQSPTHLIKTRGQQVTLRCSPISGHKSVSWYQQVLGQGPQFIFQYYEKEERGRGNFPDRFSARQFPNYSSELNVNALLLGDSALYLCASSWDYGQAGELFFGEGSRLTVL.

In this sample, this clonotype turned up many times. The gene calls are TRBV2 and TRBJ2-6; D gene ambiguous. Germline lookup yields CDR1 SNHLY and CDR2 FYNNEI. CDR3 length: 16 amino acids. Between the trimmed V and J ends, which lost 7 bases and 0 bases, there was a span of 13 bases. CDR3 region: CASKNTGPSGANVLTF. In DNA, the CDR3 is TGTGCCAGCAAAAATACCGGCCCCTCTGGGGCCAACGTCCTGACTTTC.

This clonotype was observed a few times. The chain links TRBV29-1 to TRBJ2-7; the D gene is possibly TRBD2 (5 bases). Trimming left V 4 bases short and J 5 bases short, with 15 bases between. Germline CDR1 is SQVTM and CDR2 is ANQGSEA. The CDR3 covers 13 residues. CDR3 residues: CSVARSWENEQYF. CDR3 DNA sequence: TGCAGCGTTGCAAGGTCTTGGGAGAACGAGCAGTACTTC.